This TCR beta chain was recorded in a study of T cell repertoires in cytomegalovirus infection. The overall study: Public TCR beta signatures provided an indication of both CMV infection and a matching HLA type. Study observations and caveats: Cumulative public TCR beta family frequency identified CMV carriers with the relevant HLA. The ex vivo response was dominated by HLA-C-restricted CMV-specific TCR beta clonotypes.

For this clonotype: The antigen remains undetermined.

The CDR3 runs to 11 residues. Germline loops: CDR1 MDHEN, CDR2 SYDVKM. V lost 8 bases to trimming and J lost 6 bases, with 8 bases between them. A single record per CDR3 protein comes from TCRdb applying MiXCR to the reads. The sample yields more than 200,000 distinct CDR3 sequences, approximately 9.1% seen once. The receptor was derived from a human donor in good health (CMV status not recorded). Some clones in this sample may be carry-over from other donors' samples. Material: PBMCs. The rearrangement joins TRBV28 to TRBJ2-1; D unresolved. The CDR3 sequence is CASGSGNEQFF. DNA of the CDR3: TGTGCCAGCGGGTCGGGCAATGAGCAGTTCTTC.